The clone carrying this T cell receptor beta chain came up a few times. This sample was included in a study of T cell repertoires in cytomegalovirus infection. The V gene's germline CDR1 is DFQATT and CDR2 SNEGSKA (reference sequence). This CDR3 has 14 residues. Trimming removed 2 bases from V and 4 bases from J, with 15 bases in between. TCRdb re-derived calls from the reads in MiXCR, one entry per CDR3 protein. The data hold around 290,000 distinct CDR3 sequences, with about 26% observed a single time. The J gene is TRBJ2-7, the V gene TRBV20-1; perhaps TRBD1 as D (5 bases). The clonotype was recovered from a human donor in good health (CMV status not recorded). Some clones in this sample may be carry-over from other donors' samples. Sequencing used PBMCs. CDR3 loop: CSARRSGQGYEQYF. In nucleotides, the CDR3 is TGCAGTGCTAGAAGGTCCGGACAAGGGTACGAGCAGTACTTC.